The rows below give T cell receptor beta chains drawn from one sample of a study of vaccination effects on CD4 cells after COVID-19. Method: immunoSEQ multiplex PCR; TCRdb's copy keeps in-frame clones and lacks some. The profile covers approximately 61,000 clones, with roughly 72% appearing a single time and over 0.95% taken by the ten largest. Their cognate antigens are unknown. The source was CD4+ T cells from PBMCs cultured with HCoV-229E spike peptides, collected after COVID-19 vaccination. All receptors derive from a human donor who received a COVID-19 vaccine. CDR3s leave out the opening cysteine and the closing phenylalanine or tryptophan. The order of the fields is V gene, J gene, CDR3 protein.

v_call: TRBV10-2
j_call: TRBJ2-3
cdr3_aa: ATRRADTQY

v_call: TRBV28
j_call: TRBJ1-3
cdr3_aa: ASSLGFSGNTIY

v_call: TRBV6-6
j_call: TRBJ1-6
cdr3_aa: ASSPWTGQTPLH

v_call: TRBV25-1
j_call: TRBJ1-1
cdr3_aa: ASSEGGTNTEAF

v_call: TRBV5-8
j_call: TRBJ1-1
cdr3_aa: ASSRGQLREAF

v_call: TRBV6-5
j_call: TRBJ1-3
cdr3_aa: ASISAGNTIY

v_call: TRBV7-2
j_call: TRBJ1-1
cdr3_aa: ASSWNGGTEAF

v_call: TRBV6-5
j_call: TRBJ2-1
cdr3_aa: ASSRTGGFYNEQF

v_call: TRBV2
j_call: TRBJ1-1
cdr3_aa: ASSLTVNTEAF

v_call: TRBV5-4
j_call: TRBJ1-1
cdr3_aa: ASSSQGGTRTEAF

v_call: TRBV2
j_call: TRBJ1-2
cdr3_aa: ASSGTGDGYT

v_call: TRBV7-3
j_call: TRBJ2-2
cdr3_aa: ASSLDGTSGGTGELF

v_call: TRBV29-1
j_call: TRBJ2-5
cdr3_aa: SAEGRQGQETQY

v_call: TRBV7-2
j_call: TRBJ1-5
cdr3_aa: ASSSLGNQPQH

v_call: TRBV10-1
j_call: TRBJ2-3
cdr3_aa: ASSAGGGTDTQY

v_call: TRBV29-1
j_call: TRBJ1-2
cdr3_aa: SVVDPQHNYGYT

v_call: TRBV24-1
j_call: TRBJ2-6
cdr3_aa: ATSDPTGQGAGANVLT

v_call: TRBV7-9
j_call: TRBJ2-6
cdr3_aa: ASSLAVPGGFGANVLT

v_call: TRBV5-1
j_call: TRBJ2-1
cdr3_aa: ASSLGSSNEQF

v_call: TRBV18
j_call: TRBJ2-6
cdr3_aa: ASSPRTVSGANVLT

v_call: TRBV6-2/TRBV6-3
j_call: TRBJ1-1
cdr3_aa: ASSSVPGANTEAF

v_call: TRBV7-2
j_call: TRBJ1-1
cdr3_aa: ASSWDRGAEAF

v_call: TRBV30
j_call: TRBJ1-6
cdr3_aa: AWSGRHSPLH

v_call: TRBV24-1
j_call: TRBJ2-1
cdr3_aa: ATSDNDRGASGGDEQF

v_call: TRBV24-1
j_call: TRBJ2-2
cdr3_aa: ATSDPTGTGELF

v_call: TRBV14
j_call: TRBJ2-5
cdr3_aa: ASSPRTASIQETQY

v_call: TRBV5-1
j_call: TRBJ2-6
cdr3_aa: ASSLGGTGANVLT

v_call: TRBV28
j_call: TRBJ1-5
cdr3_aa: ASSQGAGNQPQH

v_call: TRBV12-3/TRBV12-4
j_call: TRBJ1-1
cdr3_aa: ASSLGQNTEAF

v_call: TRBV18
j_call: TRBJ1-1
cdr3_aa: ASSPPGRHTEAF

v_call: TRBV7-2
j_call: TRBJ1-2
cdr3_aa: ASSYKLGQGYGYT

v_call: TRBV9
j_call: TRBJ2-5
cdr3_aa: ASSVQGTQETQY

v_call: TRBV4-2
j_call: TRBJ1-5
cdr3_aa: ASSQEGGGVGNQPQH

v_call: TRBV7-6
j_call: TRBJ2-5
cdr3_aa: ASSPLDRAQTQY

v_call: TRBV5-1
j_call: TRBJ2-5
cdr3_aa: ASGLGSDGYFGNQETQY

v_call: TRBV6-5
j_call: TRBJ2-5
cdr3_aa: ASRTGGVSLETQY

v_call: TRBV30
j_call: TRBJ1-1
cdr3_aa: AWRLKIEAF

v_call: TRBV11-1
j_call: TRBJ2-3
cdr3_aa: ASSLLGDNTDTQY

v_call: TRBV27
j_call: TRBJ2-5
cdr3_aa: ASGGAETQY

v_call: TRBV7-9
j_call: TRBJ2-2
cdr3_aa: ASSFGGQGRELF

v_call: TRBV11-1
j_call: TRBJ1-3
cdr3_aa: ASSWGLGGNTIY

v_call: TRBV10-2
j_call: TRBJ1-1
cdr3_aa: ASGGGRTEAF

v_call: TRBV5-1
j_call: TRBJ2-5
cdr3_aa: ASSLQEARETQY